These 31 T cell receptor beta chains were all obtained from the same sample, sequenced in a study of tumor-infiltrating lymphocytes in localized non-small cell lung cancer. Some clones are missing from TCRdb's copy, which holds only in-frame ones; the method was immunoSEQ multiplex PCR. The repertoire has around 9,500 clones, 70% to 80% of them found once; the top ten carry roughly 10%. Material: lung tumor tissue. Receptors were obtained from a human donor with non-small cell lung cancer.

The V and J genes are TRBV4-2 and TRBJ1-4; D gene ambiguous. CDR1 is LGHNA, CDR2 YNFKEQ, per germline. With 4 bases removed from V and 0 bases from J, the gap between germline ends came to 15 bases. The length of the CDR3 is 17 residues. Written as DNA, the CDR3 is TGTGCCAGCAGCCGAGTCGCAGGAGCCACAACTAATGAAAAACTGTTTTTT. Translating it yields CASSRVAGATTNEKLFF.

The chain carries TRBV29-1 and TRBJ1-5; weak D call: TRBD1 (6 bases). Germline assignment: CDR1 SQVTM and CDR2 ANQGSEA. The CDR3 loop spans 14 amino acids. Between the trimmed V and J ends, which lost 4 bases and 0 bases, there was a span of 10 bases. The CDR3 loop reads CSVAGDNSNQPQHF. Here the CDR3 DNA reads TGCAGCGTTGCAGGGGATAATAGCAATCAGCCCCAGCATTTT.

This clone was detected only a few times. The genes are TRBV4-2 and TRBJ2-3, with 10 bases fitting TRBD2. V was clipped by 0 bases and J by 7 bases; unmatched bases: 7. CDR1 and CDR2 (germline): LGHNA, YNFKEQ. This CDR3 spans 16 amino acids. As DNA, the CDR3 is TGTGCCAGCAGCCAAGAGGGCAGCGGGGGGGTCAATACGCAGTATTTT. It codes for CASSQEGSGGVNTQYF.

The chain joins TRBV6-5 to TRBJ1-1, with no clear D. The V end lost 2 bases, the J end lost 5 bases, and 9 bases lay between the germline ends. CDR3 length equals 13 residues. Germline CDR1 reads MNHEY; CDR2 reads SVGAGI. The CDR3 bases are TGTGCCAGCAGTTACGCGGAGGGTACTGAAGCTTTCTTT. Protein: CASSYAEGTEAFF.

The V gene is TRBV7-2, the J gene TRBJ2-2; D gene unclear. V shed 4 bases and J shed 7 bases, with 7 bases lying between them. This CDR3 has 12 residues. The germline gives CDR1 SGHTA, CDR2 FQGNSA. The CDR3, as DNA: TGTGCCAGCAGCTCCTATGGCGGGGAGCTGTTTTTT. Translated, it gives CASSSYGGELFF.

As DNA, the CDR3 is TGTGCCAGCAGCCCCGGACAGAAAACTAGCACAGATACGCAGTATTTT. This gives the protein CASSPGQKTSTDTQYF. The chain links TRBV5-8 to TRBJ2-3; D might be TRBD1 (6 bases). Germline V gene data show CDR1 as SGHTS and CDR2 as YDEGEE. This CDR3 is 16 amino acids long. Trimming removed 4 bases at V and 0 bases at J, with 15 bases between.

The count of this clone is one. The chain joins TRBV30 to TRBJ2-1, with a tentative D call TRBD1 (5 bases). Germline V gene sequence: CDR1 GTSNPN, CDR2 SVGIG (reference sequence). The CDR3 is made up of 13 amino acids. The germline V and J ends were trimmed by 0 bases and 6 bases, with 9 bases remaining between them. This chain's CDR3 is CAWSVRRGNEQFF. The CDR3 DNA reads TGTGCCTGGAGTGTACGTAGGGGCAATGAGCAGTTCTTC.

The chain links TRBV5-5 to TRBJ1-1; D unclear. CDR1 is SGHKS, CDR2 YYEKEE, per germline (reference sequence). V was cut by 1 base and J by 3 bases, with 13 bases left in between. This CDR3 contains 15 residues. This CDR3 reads CASSLQTVGYTEAFF. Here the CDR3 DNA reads TGTGCCAGCAGCTTGCAGACGGTGGGGTACACTGAAGCTTTCTTT.

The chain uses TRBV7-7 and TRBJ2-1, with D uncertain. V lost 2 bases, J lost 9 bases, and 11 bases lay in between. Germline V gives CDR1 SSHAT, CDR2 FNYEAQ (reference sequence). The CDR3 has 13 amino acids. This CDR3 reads CASSLNPEGEQFF. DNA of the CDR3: TGTGCCAGCAGCTTAAACCCCGAAGGTGAGCAGTTCTTC.

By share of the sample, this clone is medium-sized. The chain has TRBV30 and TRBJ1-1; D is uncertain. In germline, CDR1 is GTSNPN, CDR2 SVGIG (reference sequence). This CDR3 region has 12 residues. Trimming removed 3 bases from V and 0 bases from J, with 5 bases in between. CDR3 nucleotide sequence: TGTGCCTGGAGACAGTTGAACACTGAAGCTTTCTTT. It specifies CAWRQLNTEAFF.

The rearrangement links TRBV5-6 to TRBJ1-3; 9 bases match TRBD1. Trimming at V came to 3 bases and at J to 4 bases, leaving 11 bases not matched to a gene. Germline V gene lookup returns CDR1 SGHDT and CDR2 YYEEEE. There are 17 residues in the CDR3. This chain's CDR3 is CASSWGQGSTFGNTIYF. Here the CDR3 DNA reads TGTGCCAGCAGCTGGGGACAGGGTTCAACATTCGGAAACACCATATATTTT. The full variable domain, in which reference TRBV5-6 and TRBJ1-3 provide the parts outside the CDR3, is DAGVTQSPTHLIKTRGQQVTLRCSPKSGHDTVSWYQQALGQGPQFIFQYYEEEERQRGNFPDRFSGHQFPNYSSELNVNALLLGDSALYLCASSWGQGSTFGNTIYFGEGSWLTVV.

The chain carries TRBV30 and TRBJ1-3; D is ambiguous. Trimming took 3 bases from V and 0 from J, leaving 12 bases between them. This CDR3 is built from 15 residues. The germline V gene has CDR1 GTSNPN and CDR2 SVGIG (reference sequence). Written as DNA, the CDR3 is TGTGCCTGGAGACCCCAGGCTTTCTCTGGAAACACCATATATTTT. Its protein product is CAWRPQAFSGNTIYF.

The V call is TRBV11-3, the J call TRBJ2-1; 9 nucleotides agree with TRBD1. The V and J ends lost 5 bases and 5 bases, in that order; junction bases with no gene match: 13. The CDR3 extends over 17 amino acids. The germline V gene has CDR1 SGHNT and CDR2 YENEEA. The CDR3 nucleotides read TGTGCCAGCAGCCGCCGGACCGGACAGGGGATAGACAATGAGCAGTTCTTC. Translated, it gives CASSRRTGQGIDNEQFF.

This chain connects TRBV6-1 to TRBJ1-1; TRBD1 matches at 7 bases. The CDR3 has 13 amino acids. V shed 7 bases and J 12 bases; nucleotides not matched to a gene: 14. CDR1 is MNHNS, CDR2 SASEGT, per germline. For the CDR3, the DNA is TGTGCCAGCACGCCTGCGAGACAGGGCGGGCCTTTCTTT. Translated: CASTPARQGGPFF.

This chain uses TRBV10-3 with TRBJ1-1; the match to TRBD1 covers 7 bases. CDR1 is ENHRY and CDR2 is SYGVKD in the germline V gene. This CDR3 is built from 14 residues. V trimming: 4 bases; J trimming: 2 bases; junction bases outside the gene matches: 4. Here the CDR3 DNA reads TGTGCCATCAGTGTGGGACAGCACAACACTGAAGCTTTCTTT. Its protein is CAISVGQHNTEAFF.

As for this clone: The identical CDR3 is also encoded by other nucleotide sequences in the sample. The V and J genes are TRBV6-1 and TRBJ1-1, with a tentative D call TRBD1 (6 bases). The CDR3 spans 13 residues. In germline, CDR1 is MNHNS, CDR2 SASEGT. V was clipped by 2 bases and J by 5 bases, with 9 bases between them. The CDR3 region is CASSERQGTEAFF. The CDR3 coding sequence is TGTGCCAGCAGTGAACGGCAGGGGACTGAAGCTTTCTTT.

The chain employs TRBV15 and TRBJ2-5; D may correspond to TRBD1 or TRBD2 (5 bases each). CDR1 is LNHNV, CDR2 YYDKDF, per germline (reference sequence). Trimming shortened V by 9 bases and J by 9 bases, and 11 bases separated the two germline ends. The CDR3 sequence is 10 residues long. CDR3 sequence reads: CATGLGAQYF. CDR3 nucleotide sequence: TGTGCCACAGGATTGGGGGCCCAGTACTTC.

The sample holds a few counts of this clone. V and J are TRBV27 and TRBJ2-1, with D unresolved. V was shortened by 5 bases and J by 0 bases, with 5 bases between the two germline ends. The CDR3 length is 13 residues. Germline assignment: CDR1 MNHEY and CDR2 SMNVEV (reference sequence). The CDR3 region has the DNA TGTGCCAGCAGTATAAGCTCCTACAATGAGCAGTTCTTC. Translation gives CASSISSYNEQFF.

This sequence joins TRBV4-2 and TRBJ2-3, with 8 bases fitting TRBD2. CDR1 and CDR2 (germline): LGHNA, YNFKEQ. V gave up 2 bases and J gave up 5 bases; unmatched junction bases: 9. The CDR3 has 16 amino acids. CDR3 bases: TGTGCCAGCAGCCAAACTAGCGGAGGGGGGTTAGATACGCAGTATTTT. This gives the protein CASSQTSGGGLDTQYF.

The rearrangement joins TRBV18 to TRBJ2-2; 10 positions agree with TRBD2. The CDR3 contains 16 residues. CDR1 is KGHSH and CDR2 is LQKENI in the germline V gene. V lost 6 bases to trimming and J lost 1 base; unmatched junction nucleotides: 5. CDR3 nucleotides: TGTGCCAGCTCTCGTAGCGGGGGGAAGAACACCGGGGAGCTGTTTTTT. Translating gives CASSRSGGKNTGELFF.

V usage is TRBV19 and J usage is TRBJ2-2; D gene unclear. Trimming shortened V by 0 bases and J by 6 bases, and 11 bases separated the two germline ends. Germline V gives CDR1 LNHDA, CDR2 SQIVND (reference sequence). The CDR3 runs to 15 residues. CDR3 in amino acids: CASSIEGSRPGELFF. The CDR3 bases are TGTGCCAGTAGTATAGAGGGCAGTAGACCCGGGGAGCTGTTTTTT.

This CDR3 reads CASSLDGYNEQFF. In nucleotides, the CDR3 is TGTGCCAGCAGCTTAGACGGATACAATGAGCAGTTCTTC. The chain uses TRBV7-9 and TRBJ2-1; no clear D. The ends were cut back, 1 base at V and 4 bases at J, with 5 bases in the middle. Germline CDR1 is SEHNR and CDR2 is FQNEAQ (reference sequence). The CDR3 extends over 13 amino acids.

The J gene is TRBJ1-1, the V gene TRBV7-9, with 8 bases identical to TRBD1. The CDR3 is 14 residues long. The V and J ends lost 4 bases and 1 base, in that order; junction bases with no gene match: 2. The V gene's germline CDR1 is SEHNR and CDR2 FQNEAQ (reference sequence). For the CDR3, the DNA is TGTGCCAGCAGCTCTGGACAGGGGAACACTGAAGCTTTCTTT. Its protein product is CASSSGQGNTEAFF.

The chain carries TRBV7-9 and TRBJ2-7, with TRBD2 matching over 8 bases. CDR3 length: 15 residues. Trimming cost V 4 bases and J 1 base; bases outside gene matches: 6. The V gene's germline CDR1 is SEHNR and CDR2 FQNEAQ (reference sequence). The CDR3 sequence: CASSSTSGISYEQYF. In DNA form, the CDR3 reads TGTGCCAGCAGCTCTACTAGCGGAATTTCCTACGAGCAGTACTTC.

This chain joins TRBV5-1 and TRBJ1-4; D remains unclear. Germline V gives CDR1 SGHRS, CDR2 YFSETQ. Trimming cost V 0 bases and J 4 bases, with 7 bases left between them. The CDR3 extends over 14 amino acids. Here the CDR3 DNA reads TGCGCCAGCAGCTTGGACCAGTTTAATGAAAAACTGTTTTTT. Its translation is CASSLDQFNEKLFF.

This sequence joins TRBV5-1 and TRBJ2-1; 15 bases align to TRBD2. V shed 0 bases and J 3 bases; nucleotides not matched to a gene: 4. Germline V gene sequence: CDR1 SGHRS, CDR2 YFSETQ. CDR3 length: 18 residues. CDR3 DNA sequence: TGCGCCAGCAGCTTGGGTGGGACTAGCGGGGGGCACTACAATGAGCAGTTCTTC. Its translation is CASSLGGTSGGHYNEQFF.

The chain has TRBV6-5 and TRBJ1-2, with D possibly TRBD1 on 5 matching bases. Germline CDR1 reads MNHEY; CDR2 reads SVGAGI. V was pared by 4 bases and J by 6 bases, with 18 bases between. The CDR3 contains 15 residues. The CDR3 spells CASSSLLGEEDGYTF. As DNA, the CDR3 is TGTGCCAGCAGTTCCCTCTTGGGGGAGGAGGATGGCTACACCTTC.

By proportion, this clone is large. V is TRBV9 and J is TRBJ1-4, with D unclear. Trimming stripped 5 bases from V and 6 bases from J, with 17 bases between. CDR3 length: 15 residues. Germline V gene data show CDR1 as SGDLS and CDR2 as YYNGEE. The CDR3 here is CASSRSSKADEKLFF. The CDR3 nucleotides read TGTGCCAGCAGTCGTAGCAGTAAAGCGGATGAAAAACTGTTTTTT.

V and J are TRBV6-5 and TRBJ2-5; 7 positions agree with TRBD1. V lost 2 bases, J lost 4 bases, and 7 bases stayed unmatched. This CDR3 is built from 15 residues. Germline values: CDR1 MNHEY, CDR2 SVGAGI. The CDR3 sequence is CASSYVTGAGETQYF. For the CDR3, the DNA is TGTGCCAGCAGTTACGTTACAGGGGCGGGAGAGACCCAGTACTTC.

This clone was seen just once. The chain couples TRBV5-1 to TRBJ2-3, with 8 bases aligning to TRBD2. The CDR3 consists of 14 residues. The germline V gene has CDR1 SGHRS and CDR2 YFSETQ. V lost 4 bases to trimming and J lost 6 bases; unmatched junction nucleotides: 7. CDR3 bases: TGCGCCAGCAGCACTCGGGGGGGAGCGGATACGCAGTATTTT. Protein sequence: CASSTRGGADTQYF.

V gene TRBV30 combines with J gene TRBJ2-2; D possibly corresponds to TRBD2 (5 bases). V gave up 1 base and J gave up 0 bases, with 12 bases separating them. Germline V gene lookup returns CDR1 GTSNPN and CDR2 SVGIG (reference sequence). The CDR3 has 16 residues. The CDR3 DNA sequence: TGTGCCTGGAGTGGTCTAACGGGGTCGAACACCGGGGAGCTGTTTTTT. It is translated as CAWSGLTGSNTGELFF.